This T cell receptor beta chain was retrieved from a study of T-cell reconstitution after alpha-beta-depleted transplantation in children. General study results and limits: Reportedly, only several hundred clones from non-depleted graft cells drove alpha-beta T-cell counts at about two months.

Using unique molecular identifiers, the investigators prepared the TCRbeta library. One entry per CDR3 protein results from TCRdb running MiXCR on the PCR reads. The table includes about 870,000 distinct CDR3 sequences, around 15% detected once. Deletions cut 4 bases from V and 0 bases from J, with 10 bases between. The CDR3 contains 15 residues. The V gene's germline CDR1 is SGHDN and CDR2 FVKESK. This clonotype appeared a few times. What it binds is unknown. Sample: PBMCs, mostly from graft donor cells, taken 360 days after TCRalphabeta/CD19-depleted stem cell transplant. The rearrangement uses TRBV14 and TRBJ1-3; D is unclear. The origin of this receptor is a male patient aged 5 to 17 who had a stem cell transplant for acute lymphoblastic leukemia, so the T cells may come from the graft donor. The CDR3 spells CASSPRINSGNTIYF. CDR3 nucleotide sequence: TGTGCCAGCAGCCCAAGGATCAACTCTGGAAACACCATATATTTT.